These T cell receptor beta chains were read from a single sample in a study of blood T cell repertoires in COVID-19. Only in-frame clones appear in the TCRdb table, and some are missing; sequencing was by immunoSEQ multiplex PCR. The sample has around 68,000 clones, more than 60% seen once. Sequences were obtained from peripheral blood. The source is a woman in her fifties or sixties with acute or convalescent COVID-19. Each CDR3 is given without its conserved first and last residue. Fields, in order: clone size, D gene, V gene, CDR3 length, CDR3 protein. D genes are given only for firm matches. Clone size is not always given. Where it is, it says once, few, many or a class for expanded clones.

once | TRBD1 | TRBV27 | 14 | ASSHLTGTGTYEQY
NA | NA | TRBV2 | 16 | ASKTLTQGTQINYGYT
NA | TRBD1 | TRBV29-1 | 13 | SVRDSPTSNSPLH
NA | NA | TRBV7-2 | 12 | ASASSRNTDTQY
NA | TRBD2 | TRBV9 | 15 | ASSPGRREGRTGELF
once | NA | TRBV30 | 12 | AWTVGGYSYEQY
once | TRBD2 | TRBV5-1 | 13 | ASSLSLADTDTQY
once | TRBD2 | TRBV6-5 | 13 | ASRMGSGRASEQY
once | TRBD1 | TRBV5-1 | 14 | ASSATGGEGTGELF
NA | NA | TRBV28 | 9 | ASRTGLEAF
NA | TRBD1 | TRBV5-1 | 13 | ASSEGQGMNYGYT
NA | TRBD1 | TRBV7-2 | 12 | ASRAGTGENIQY
NA | NA | TRBV7-2 | 13 | ASSLATAFNQKLF
few | TRBD1 | TRBV2 | 11 | ASIRGQNEKLF
NA | NA | TRBV29-1 | 11 | SVMKNLGDEQF
NA | NA | TRBV24-1 | 14 | ATSDLPEAGQETQY
few | TRBD1 | TRBV19 | 13 | ASSILGQGNTEAF
once | NA | TRBV12-3/TRBV12-4 | 11 | ASSPDLAVGYT
NA | TRBD2 | TRBV7-9 | 12 | ASSSGLLDNEQF
many | NA | TRBV7-3 | 10 | ASSPRAGELF
NA | TRBD1 | TRBV15 | 15 | ATSEKWGQGMNTEAF
NA | TRBD2 | TRBV29-1 | 11 | SVDMGLPDTQY
once | TRBD2 | TRBV20-1 | 11 | SASSGTAYEQY
NA | NA | TRBV30 | 8 | AWEQGSYT
NA | NA | TRBV28 | 13 | ASRPRRLLRDEQY
NA | TRBD1 | TRBV24-1 | 14 | ATSPAGTGDRNEQF
NA | TRBD2 | TRBV5-4 | 12 | ASSLAGGEETQY
NA | NA | TRBV27 | 8 | ATYPQPQH
NA | TRBD2 | TRBV6-1 | 14 | ASSESVAGDWETQY
NA | NA | TRBV7-2 | 11 | ASSSSLRVGYT
NA | NA | TRBV6-4 | 15 | ASSETTGDSGANVLT
NA | TRBD2 | TRBV4-2 | 14 | ASSQELAGVTYEQY
NA | TRBD1 | TRBV18 | 14 | ASSPTPGQRIGEQY
few | TRBD2 | TRBV7-9 | 11 | ATRLAGVGEQY
once | NA | TRBV11-2 | 12 | ASSALVGVYEQY
NA | NA | TRBV6-6 | 13 | ASSLTQGSSYEQY
NA | TRBD1 | TRBV5-1 | 11 | ASSLGQAGWAF
NA | NA | TRBV27 | 15 | ASSSVAGLGYQETQY
NA | NA | TRBV5-1 | 10 | ASSLTQETQY
NA | TRBD2 | TRBV7-9 | 13 | ASSRVLAGNNEQF
few | TRBD1 | TRBV24-1 | 12 | ATSDSTGDQPQH
NA | TRBD1 | TRBV7-8 | 13 | ASRPGGPGYNEQF
NA | TRBD1 | TRBV19 | 12 | ASTQDRYTGELF
NA | NA | TRBV14 | 13 | ASSQRPGGLYGYT
few | NA | TRBV6-5 | 10 | ASRNGVYEQY
NA | NA | TRBV6-5 | 11 | ASSRTYNTEAF